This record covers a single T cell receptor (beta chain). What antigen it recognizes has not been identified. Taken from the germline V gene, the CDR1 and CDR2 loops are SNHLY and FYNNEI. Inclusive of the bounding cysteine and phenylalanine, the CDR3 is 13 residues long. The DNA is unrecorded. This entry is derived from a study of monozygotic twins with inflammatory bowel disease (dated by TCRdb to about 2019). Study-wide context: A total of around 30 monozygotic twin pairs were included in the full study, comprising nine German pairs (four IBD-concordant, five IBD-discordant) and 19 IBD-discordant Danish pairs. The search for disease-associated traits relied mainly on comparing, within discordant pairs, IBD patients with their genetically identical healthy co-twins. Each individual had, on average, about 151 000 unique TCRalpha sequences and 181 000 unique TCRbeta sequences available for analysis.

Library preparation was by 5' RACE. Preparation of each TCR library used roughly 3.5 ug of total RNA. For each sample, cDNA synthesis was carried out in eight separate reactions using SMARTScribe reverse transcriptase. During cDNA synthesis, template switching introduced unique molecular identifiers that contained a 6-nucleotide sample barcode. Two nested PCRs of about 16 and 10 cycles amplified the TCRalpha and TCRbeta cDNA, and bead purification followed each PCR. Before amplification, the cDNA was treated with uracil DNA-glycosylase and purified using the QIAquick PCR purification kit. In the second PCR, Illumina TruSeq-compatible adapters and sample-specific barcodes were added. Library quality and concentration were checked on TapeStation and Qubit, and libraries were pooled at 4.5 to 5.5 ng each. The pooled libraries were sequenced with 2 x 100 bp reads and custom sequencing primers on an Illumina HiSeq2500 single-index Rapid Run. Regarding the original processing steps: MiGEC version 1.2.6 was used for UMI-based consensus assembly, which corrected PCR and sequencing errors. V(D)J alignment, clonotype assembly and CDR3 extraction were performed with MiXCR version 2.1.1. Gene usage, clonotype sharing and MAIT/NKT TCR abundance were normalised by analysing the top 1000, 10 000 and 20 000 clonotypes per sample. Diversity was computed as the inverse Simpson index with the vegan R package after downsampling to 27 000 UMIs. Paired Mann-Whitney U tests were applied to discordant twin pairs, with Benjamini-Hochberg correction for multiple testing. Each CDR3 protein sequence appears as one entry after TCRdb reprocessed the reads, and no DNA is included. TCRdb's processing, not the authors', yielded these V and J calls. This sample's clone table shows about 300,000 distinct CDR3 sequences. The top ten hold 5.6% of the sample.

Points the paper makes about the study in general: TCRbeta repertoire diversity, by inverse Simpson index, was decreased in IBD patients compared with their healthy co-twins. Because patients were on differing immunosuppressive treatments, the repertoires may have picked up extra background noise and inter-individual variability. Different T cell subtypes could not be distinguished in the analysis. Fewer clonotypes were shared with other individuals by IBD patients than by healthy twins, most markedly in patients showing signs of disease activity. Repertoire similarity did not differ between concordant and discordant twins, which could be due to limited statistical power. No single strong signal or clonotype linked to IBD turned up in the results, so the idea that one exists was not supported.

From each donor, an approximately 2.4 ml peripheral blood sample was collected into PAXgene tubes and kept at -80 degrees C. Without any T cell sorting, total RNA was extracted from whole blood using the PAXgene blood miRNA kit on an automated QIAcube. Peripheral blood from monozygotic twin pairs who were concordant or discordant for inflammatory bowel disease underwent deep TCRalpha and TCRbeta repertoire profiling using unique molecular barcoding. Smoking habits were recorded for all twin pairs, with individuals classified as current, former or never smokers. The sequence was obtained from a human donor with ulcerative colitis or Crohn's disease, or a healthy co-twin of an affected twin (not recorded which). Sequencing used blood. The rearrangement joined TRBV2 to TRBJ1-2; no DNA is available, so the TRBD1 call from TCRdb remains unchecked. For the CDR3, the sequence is CAIMGGSNYGYTF.